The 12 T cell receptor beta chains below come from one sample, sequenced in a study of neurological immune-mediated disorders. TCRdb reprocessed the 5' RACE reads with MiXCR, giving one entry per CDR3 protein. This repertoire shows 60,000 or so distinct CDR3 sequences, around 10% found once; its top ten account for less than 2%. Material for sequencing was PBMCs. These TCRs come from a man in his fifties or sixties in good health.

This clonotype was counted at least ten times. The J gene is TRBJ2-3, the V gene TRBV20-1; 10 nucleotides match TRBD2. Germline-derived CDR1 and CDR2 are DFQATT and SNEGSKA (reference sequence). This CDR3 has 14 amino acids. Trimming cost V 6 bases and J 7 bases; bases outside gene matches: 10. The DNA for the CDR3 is TGCAGTGCCACCCTAGCGGGGGTCCCCCATACGCAGTATTTT. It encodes CSATLAGVPHTQYF.

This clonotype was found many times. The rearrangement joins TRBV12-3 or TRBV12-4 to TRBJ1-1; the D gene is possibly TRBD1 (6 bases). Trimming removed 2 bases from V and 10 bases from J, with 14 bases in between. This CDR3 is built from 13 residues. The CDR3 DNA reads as TGTGCCAGCAGTTTAAGGGGGGTAGGTCGAGCTTTCTTT. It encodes CASSLRGVGRAFF.

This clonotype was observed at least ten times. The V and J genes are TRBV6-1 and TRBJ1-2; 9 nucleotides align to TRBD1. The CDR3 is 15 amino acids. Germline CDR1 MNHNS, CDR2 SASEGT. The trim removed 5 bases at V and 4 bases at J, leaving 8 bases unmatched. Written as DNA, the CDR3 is TGTGCCAGCAGTACGACAGGGGGAGCTTCCTATGGCTACACCTTC. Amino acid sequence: CASSTTGGASYGYTF.

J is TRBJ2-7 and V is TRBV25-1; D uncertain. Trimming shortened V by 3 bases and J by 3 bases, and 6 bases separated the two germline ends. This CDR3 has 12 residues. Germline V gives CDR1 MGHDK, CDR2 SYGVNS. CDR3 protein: CASSDFRYEQYF. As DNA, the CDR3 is TGTGCCAGCAGTGATTTCCGCTACGAGCAGTACTTC.

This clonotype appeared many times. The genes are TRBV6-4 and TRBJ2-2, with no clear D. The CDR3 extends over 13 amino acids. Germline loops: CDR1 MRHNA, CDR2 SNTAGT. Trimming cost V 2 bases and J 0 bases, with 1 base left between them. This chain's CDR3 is CASSDTNTGELFF. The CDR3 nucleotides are TGTGCCAGCAGTGACACGAACACCGGGGAGCTGTTTTTT.

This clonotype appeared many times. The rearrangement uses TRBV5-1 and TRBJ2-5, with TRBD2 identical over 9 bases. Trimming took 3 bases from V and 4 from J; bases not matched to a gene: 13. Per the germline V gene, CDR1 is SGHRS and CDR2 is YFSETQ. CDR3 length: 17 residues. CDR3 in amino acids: CASSSLPGLAIAETQYF. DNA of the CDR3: TGCGCCAGCAGCTCATTGCCGGGACTAGCTATCGCAGAGACCCAGTACTTC.

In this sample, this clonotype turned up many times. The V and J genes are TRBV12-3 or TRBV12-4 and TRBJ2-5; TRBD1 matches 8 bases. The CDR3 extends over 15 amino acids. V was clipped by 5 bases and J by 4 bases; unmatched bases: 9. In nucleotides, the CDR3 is TGTGCCAGCAGTCTAGTGCAGGGGGCGACAGAGACCCAGTACTTC. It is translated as CASSLVQGATETQYF.

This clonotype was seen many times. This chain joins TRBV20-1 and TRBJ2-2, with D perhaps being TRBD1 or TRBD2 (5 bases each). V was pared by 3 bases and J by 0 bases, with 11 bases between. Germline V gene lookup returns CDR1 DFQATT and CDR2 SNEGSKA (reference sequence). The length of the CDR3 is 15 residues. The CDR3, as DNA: TGCAGTGCTAGGGGACGGATCGCGAACACCGGGGAGCTGTTTTTT. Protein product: CSARGRIANTGELFF.

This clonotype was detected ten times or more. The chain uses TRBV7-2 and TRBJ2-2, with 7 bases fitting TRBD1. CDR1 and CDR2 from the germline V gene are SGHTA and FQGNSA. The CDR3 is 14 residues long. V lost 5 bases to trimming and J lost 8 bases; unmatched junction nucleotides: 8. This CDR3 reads CASSPGTARGELFF. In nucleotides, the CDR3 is TGTGCCAGCAGCCCCGGGACAGCCCGTGGGGAGCTGTTTTTT.

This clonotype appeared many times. This CDR3 reads CASSQHGTYEQYF. CDR3 DNA: TGTGCCAGCAGCCAACACGGGACCTACGAGCAGTACTTC. The V gene is TRBV6-5, the J gene TRBJ2-7; weak D call: TRBD2 (5 bases). V lost 6 bases to trimming and J lost 2 bases, with 11 bases between them. The CDR3 has 13 residues. CDR1 is MNHEY, CDR2 SVGAGI, per germline.

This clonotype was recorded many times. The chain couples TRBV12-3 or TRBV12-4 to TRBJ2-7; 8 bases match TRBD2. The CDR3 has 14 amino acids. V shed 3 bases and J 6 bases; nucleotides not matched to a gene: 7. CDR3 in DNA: TGTGCCAGCAGTTTCCGGGAGGGGACGGGCGAGCAGTACTTC. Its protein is CASSFREGTGEQYF.

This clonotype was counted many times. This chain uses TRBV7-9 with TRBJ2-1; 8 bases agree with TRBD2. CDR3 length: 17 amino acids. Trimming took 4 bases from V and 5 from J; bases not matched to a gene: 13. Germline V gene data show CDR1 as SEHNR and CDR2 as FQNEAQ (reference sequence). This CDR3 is CASSSNLGAGGHNEQFF. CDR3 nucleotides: TGTGCCAGCAGCTCGAACCTGGGGGCGGGGGGCCACAATGAGCAGTTCTTC.